This is a list of T cell receptor beta chains from one sample in a study of monozygotic twins with inflammatory bowel disease. TCRdb reanalyzed the 5' RACE reads and collapses them to one entry per CDR3 protein, without DNA. Its listing shows just over 300,000 distinct CDR3 sequences. Input material: blood. These receptors all stem from a human donor with ulcerative colitis or Crohn's disease, or a healthy co-twin of an affected twin (not recorded which). The CDR3 runs from the conserved cysteine through the conserved F or W. Each record gives: V gene, J gene, CDR3 protein.

TRBV7-9,TRBJ1-5,CASSLVVPSFNQPQHF
TRBV6-2/TRBV6-3,TRBJ2-3,CASSYSTAGRVSDTQYF
TRBV7-2,TRBJ2-1,CASSILAGAHEQFF
TRBV6-2/TRBV6-3,TRBJ2-3,CASSYVKPTDTQYF
TRBV6-5,TRBJ1-6,CASSYDLRYDSPLHF
TRBV28,TRBJ2-7,CASRNRDTGGEQYF
TRBV6-6,TRBJ1-5,CASRRGGSGQPQHF
TRBV7-2,TRBJ2-5,CASSLGLAGVIETQYF
TRBV6-2/TRBV6-3,TRBJ2-5,CASSYSEAPETQYF
TRBV19,TRBJ2-3,CASNYGGVDTQYF
TRBV4-3,TRBJ2-5,CASSQDRQQETQYF
TRBV9,TRBJ2-7,CASSVDGGTYEQYF
TRBV5-1,TRBJ2-1,CASSLDEQPYNEQFF
TRBV11-2,TRBJ2-3,CASSLVPATDTQYF
TRBV5-1,TRBJ2-2,CASSSTGGIVNTGELFF
TRBV20-1,TRBJ2-3,CSAEPRVRTDTQYF
TRBV5-1,TRBJ2-7,CASSKGLQNPYEQYF
TRBV20-1,TRBJ2-6,CSARPPIGANVLTF
TRBV10-3,TRBJ2-1,CAISGPGPSIREQFF
TRBV7-8,TRBJ1-6,CASSLGAGNNSPLHF
TRBV5-1,TRBJ2-5,CASSLLLQETQYF
TRBV6-1,TRBJ2-7,CASSQTGTDFYEQYF
TRBV10-3,TRBJ1-4,CATRRGANEKLFF
TRBV5-1,TRBJ2-7,CASSLAGTGVAEQYF
TRBV7-2,TRBJ1-2,CASSLNAGGQPETGYTF
TRBV7-9,TRBJ2-1,CASSPTQREQFF
TRBV25-1,TRBJ1-3,CASSEWGQVGGNTIYF
TRBV5-1,TRBJ1-1,CASSSGSLLEAFF
TRBV20-1,TRBJ2-2,CSVNTGGGGNTGELFF
TRBV5-5,TRBJ2-1,CASSPPGGVTSYNEQFF
TRBV11-2,TRBJ1-1,CASSLGTGLVTEAFF